This T cell receptor (beta chain) was sequenced in a study of early T cells in non-severe SARS-CoV-2 infection. Regarding the study as a whole: VDJdb matching, biased toward anti-spike CD8 responses, missed private and CD4 specificities.

Comments on this clonotype: Its antigen remains unknown.

Trimming cost V 0 bases and J 0 bases; bases outside gene matches: 11. This CDR3 is 20 amino acids long. Germline CDR1 reads KGHDR; CDR2 reads SFDVKD. TCRdb itself ran the 5' RACE reads through MiXCR, one entry per CDR3 protein. The table shows around 37,000 distinct CDR3 sequences, with approximately 8.9% occurring only once. This chain joins TRBV24-1 and TRBJ2-4; TRBD2 agrees at 9 bases. The TCR comes from an adult who was a healthcare worker with PCR-confirmed SARS-CoV-2 infection or an uninfected control (not recorded which). The sequencing sample was made of whole blood. The CDR3 region is CATSDLGSGGGKLAKNIQYF. The CDR3 DNA sequence: TGTGCCACCAGTGATTTGGGTAGCGGGGGAGGAAAACTAGCCAAAAACATTCAGTACTTC.